The 24 T cell receptor beta chains below all came from one sample that was sequenced in a study of blood T cell repertoires in COVID-19. Method: immunoSEQ multiplex PCR; TCRdb's copy keeps in-frame clones and lacks some. Of about 63,000 clones listed, roughly 85% are singletons. The sample taken for sequencing was peripheral blood. These receptors came from a woman older than 75 with acute or convalescent COVID-19.

J is TRBJ1-2 and V is TRBV28; 9 nucleotides agree with TRBD1. From germline, CDR1 is MDHEN and CDR2 SYDVKM. Trimming cost V 4 bases and J 5 bases; bases outside gene matches: 5. CDR3 length: 14 residues. The CDR3 sequence is CASSWGQGWYGYTF. CDR3 nucleotides: TGTGCCAGCAGTTGGGGACAGGGATGGTATGGCTACACCTTC.

The chain combines TRBV5-1 with TRBJ2-3; TRBD1 matches 10 bases. V gave up 0 bases and J gave up 3 bases; unmatched junction bases: 16. Per the germline V gene, CDR1 is SGHRS and CDR2 is YFSETQ. The CDR3 is made up of 20 amino acids. The DNA of the CDR3 is TGCGCCAGCAGCTTGGGACAGGGGGCTATACCACTTTTGAGTACAGATACGCAGTATTTT. It encodes CASSLGQGAIPLLSTDTQYF. Together with reference TRBV5-1 and TRBJ2-3, the CDR3 gives the full variable domain: KAGVTQTPRYLIKTRGQQVTLSCSPISGHRSVSWYQQTPGQGLQFLFEYFSETQRNKGNFPGRFSGRQFSNSRSEMNVSTLELGDSALYLCASSLGQGAIPLLSTDTQYFGPGTRLTVL.

The chain recombines TRBV29-1 with TRBJ2-1; 8 bases are shared with TRBD2. This CDR3 comprises 15 residues. Losses at the gene ends were 5 bases for V and 4 bases for J; bases not matched to a gene: 10. Germline V gene data show CDR1 as SQVTM and CDR2 as ANQGSEA. CDR3 sequence (DNA): TGCAGCGTTCAGAAGAAAGCGGGAGTTTACAATGAGCAGTTCTTC. Translating it yields CSVQKKAGVYNEQFF.

The chain joins TRBV24-1 to TRBJ1-2; possible D gene TRBD1, 5 bases. Germline CDR1 reads KGHDR; CDR2 reads SFDVKD. V was pared by 6 bases and J by 8 bases, with 12 bases between. CDR3 length: 12 residues. CDR3 residues: CATSTGLGGYTF. The CDR3 coding sequence is TGTGCCACCAGTACAGGCCTCGGGGGCTACACCTTC.

There are a few counts of this clone. This sequence joins TRBV7-9 and TRBJ1-2; D uncertain. Germline V gene data show CDR1 as SEHNR and CDR2 as FQNEAQ (reference sequence). V lost 6 bases and J 6 bases, leaving 17 bases between the germline ends. The CDR3 spans 14 residues. The CDR3 DNA sequence: TGTGCCAGCAGTTACTTAGGATCCGGAGATGGCTACACCTTC. Protein sequence: CASSYLGSGDGYTF. The whole variable domain, remainder taken from reference TRBV7-9 and TRBJ1-2, is DTGVSQNPRHKITKRGQNVTFRCDPISEHNRLYWYRQTLGQGPEFLTYFQNEAQLEKSRLLSDRFSAERPKGSFSTLEIQRTEQGDSAMYLCASSYLGSGDGYTFGSGTRLTVV.

Remarks on this clone: Relative to the germline gene, one junction end is altered; a read error may explain this. The chain has TRBV27 and TRBJ1-1, with no clear D. Per the germline V gene, CDR1 is MNHEY and CDR2 is SMNVEV (reference sequence). This CDR3 is 15 amino acids long. The CDR3 DNA follows: TGTGCCAGCAGCTTATCCTCCAGTGTGAACACTGAAGCTTTCTTT. Translation: CASSLSSSVNTEAFF.

The chain uses TRBV5-1 and TRBJ1-4; D perhaps matches TRBD1 (6 bases). The germline V gene has CDR1 SGHRS and CDR2 YFSETQ. The CDR3 extends over 15 amino acids. The ends were cut back, 6 bases at V and 5 bases at J, with 17 bases in the middle. CDR3 coding DNA: TGCGCCAGCAATAATGGTCGGGGGGCGAATGAAAAACTGTTTTTT. Its translation is CASNNGRGANEKLFF.

V usage is TRBV7-6 and J usage is TRBJ2-1; D unclear. The V end lost 2 bases, the J end lost 7 bases, and 15 bases lay between the germline ends. This CDR3 is 15 amino acids long. The germline gives CDR1 SGHVS, CDR2 FNYEAQ. CDR3 nucleotides: TGTGCCAGCAGCTTAAGGTCGCAGGCTCCGAATGAGCAGTTCTTC. It codes for CASSLRSQAPNEQFF. Using reference TRBV7-6 and TRBJ2-1 for the parts outside the CDR3, the full variable domain is GAGVSQSPRYKVTKRGQDVALRCDPISGHVSLYWYRQALGQGPEFLTYFNYEAQQDKSGLPNDRFSAERPEGSISTLTIQRTEQRDSAMYRCASSLRSQAPNEQFFGPGTRLTVL.

The V and J genes are TRBV9 and TRBJ2-1, with D possibly matching TRBD1 (6 bases). CDR1 is SGDLS, CDR2 YYNGEE, per germline. This CDR3 has 14 amino acids. V dropped 4 bases and J dropped 5 bases, with 13 bases sitting between them. CDR3 in amino acids: CASSRTDRNNEQFF. The CDR3 DNA follows: TGTGCCAGCAGCAGAACGGACAGAAACAATGAGCAGTTCTTC.

V usage is TRBV28 and J usage is TRBJ2-1; 10 bases are a match to TRBD2. J gave up 11 bases and V 5 bases, and 15 bases lay outside the gene matches. CDR1 and CDR2 (germline): MDHEN, SYDVKM. This CDR3 has 16 residues. The CDR3 region has the DNA TGTGCCAGCAGTCTCCGTGGGACTAGCGTGATTGGGAAGCAGTTCTTC. Translating it yields CASSLRGTSVIGKQFF.

This chain uses TRBV5-4 with TRBJ1-1; D gene ambiguous. Germline lookup yields CDR1 SGHNT and CDR2 YYREEE (reference sequence). The germline V and J ends were trimmed by 5 bases and 4 bases, with 15 bases remaining between them. This CDR3 has 14 amino acids. The CDR3 DNA reads as TGTGCCAGCAGTCGCGGTCTCGGTGGCACTGAAGCTTTCTTT. As protein: CASSRGLGGTEAFF.

V usage is TRBV28 and J usage is TRBJ2-1, with 12 bases aligning to TRBD2. The CDR3 is 19 residues long. The trim removed 4 bases at V and 8 bases at J, leaving 18 bases unmatched. CDR1 MDHEN and CDR2 SYDVKM come from the germline V gene. CDR3 sequence reads: CASSSPEPTSGRKIDEQFF. The CDR3 nucleotides read TGTGCCAGCAGTTCACCCGAACCGACTAGCGGGAGAAAGATCGATGAGCAGTTCTTC. The whole variable domain, remainder taken from reference TRBV28 and TRBJ2-1, is DVKVTQSSRYLVKRTGEKVFLECVQDMDHENMFWYRQDPGLGLRLIYFSYDVKMKEKGDIPEGYSVSREKKERFSLILESASTNQTSMYLCASSSPEPTSGRKIDEQFFGPGTRLTVL.

Remarks on this clone: This CDR3 fails to terminate in the conserved phenylalanine or tryptophan, so it likely reflects a read error. Because the CDR3's place on the DNA is in doubt, the DNA is left out and the CDR3 is given as listed by TCRdb. The chain has TRBV27 and TRBJ1-2; the table calls TRBD1, which could not be checked here. The CDR3 contains 11 residues when both ends are counted. The germline V gene has CDR1 MNHEY and CDR2 SMNVEV (reference sequence). The CDR3 spells CASSPHGTGLI.

The V gene is TRBV21-1, the J gene TRBJ2-1; the table's D call, TRBD2, was not checked against the DNA. TRBV21-1 is noted as a pseudogene. This CDR3 spans 18 amino acids. CDR3: CASSKDLPRSGGGGEQFF. In DNA form, the CDR3 reads TGTGCCAGCAGCAAAGACCTCCCCAGGAGTGGGGGAGGGGGTGAGCAGTTCTTC.

This clone came up once. This chain links TRBV7-8 with TRBJ1-1; D is unclear. Trimming stripped 0 bases from V and 0 bases from J, with 8 bases between. Looked up from germline, CDR1 is SGHVS and CDR2 is FQNEAQ. This CDR3 has 15 amino acids. CDR3 nucleotides: TGTGCCAGCAGCTTAGCGCCCAGATTGAACACTGAAGCTTTCTTT. This translates into CASSLAPRLNTEAFF.

The rearrangement uses TRBV18 and TRBJ2-7, with 7 bases lining up with TRBD1. Trimming removed 4 bases from V and 1 base from J; junction bases left unmatched: 4. The CDR3 contains 14 residues. CDR1 KGHSH and CDR2 LQKENI come from the germline V gene. The CDR3 DNA reads as TGTGCCAGCTCACGGGAGACAGGGTCCTACGAGCAGTACTTC. Protein product: CASSRETGSYEQYF.

The chain has TRBV29-1 and TRBJ2-1; 14 bases are a match to TRBD2. The CDR3 sequence is 14 residues long. Trimming took 4 bases from V and 7 from J; bases not matched to a gene: 3. Germline V gene lookup returns CDR1 SQVTM and CDR2 ANQGSEA. CDR3: CSVATSGRGNEQFF. DNA for the CDR3: TGCAGCGTTGCGACTAGCGGGAGGGGAAATGAGCAGTTCTTC.

This clone was seen more than once but under ten times. J is TRBJ1-1 and V is TRBV19; weak D call: TRBD1 (6 bases). Germline assignment: CDR1 LNHDA and CDR2 SQIVND (reference sequence). The CDR3 is 11 amino acids. V lost 5 bases to trimming and J lost 8 bases, with 9 bases between them. For the CDR3, the DNA is TGTGCCAGTAGTGCGGGGGCAGAAGCTTTCTTT. Translation gives CASSAGAEAFF.

The genes are TRBV27 and TRBJ1-1; D unclear. Per germline, CDR1 MNHEY and CDR2 SMNVEV (reference sequence). V was cut by 3 bases and J by 7 bases, with 12 bases left in between. The CDR3 is 13 amino acids. This CDR3 is CASSFRAGVEAFF. The CDR3 coding sequence is TGTGCCAGCAGTTTCCGCGCCGGGGTTGAAGCTTTCTTT.

The chain joins TRBV4-2 to TRBJ2-7; D is possibly TRBD1 (6 bases). The CDR3 has 15 amino acids. Trimming took off 0 bases at V and 7 bases at J, with 16 bases between the two ends. CDR1 and CDR2 from the germline V gene are LGHNA and YNFKEQ. CDR3 amino acids: CASSQDGTRDREQYF. CDR3 in DNA: TGTGCCAGCAGCCAAGATGGGACCCGAGACAGGGAGCAGTACTTC.

V gene TRBV27 combines with J gene TRBJ1-2, with a weak D call TRBD1 (5 bases). The CDR3 has 14 amino acids. Deletions cut 2 bases from V and 5 bases from J, with 12 bases between. CDR1 and CDR2 from the germline V gene are MNHEY and SMNVEV (reference sequence). CDR3 sequence reads: CASSLEPQVYGYTF. CDR3 DNA sequence: TGTGCCAGCAGTTTAGAGCCACAGGTTTATGGCTACACCTTC.

This clone was counted once. The V gene is TRBV5-6, the J gene TRBJ1-5; TRBD1 is a possible D gene (5 bases). The CDR3 has 14 residues. Germline V gives CDR1 SGHDT, CDR2 YYEEEE. Between the trimmed V and J ends, which lost 2 bases and 7 bases, there was a span of 13 bases. As DNA, the CDR3 is TGTGCCAGCAGCTTAAACCAGGGAGGGCAGCCCCAGCATTTT. It codes for CASSLNQGGQPQHF.

The V call is TRBV11-2, the J call TRBJ2-5, with 10 bases that match TRBD1. The germline V gene encodes CDR1 SGHAT and CDR2 FQNNGV. The J segment lost 4 bases and the V segment lost 5 bases, leaving 10 bases of the junction unmatched. The CDR3 is made up of 16 amino acids. The CDR3 here is CASSHRQGAMGETQYF. CDR3 in DNA: TGTGCCAGCAGCCACAGACAGGGGGCGATGGGAGAGACCCAGTACTTC.

The chain combines TRBV6-5 with TRBJ2-7, with a weak D call TRBD2 (7 bases). Trimming cost V 8 bases and J 4 bases, with 18 bases left between them. This CDR3 comprises 14 residues. Germline values: CDR1 MNHEY, CDR2 SVGAGI. The CDR3 nucleotides are TGTGCCAGCCGGGGGGCAGGGCTTCTTTACGAGCAGTACTTC. Encoded protein: CASRGAGLLYEQYF.